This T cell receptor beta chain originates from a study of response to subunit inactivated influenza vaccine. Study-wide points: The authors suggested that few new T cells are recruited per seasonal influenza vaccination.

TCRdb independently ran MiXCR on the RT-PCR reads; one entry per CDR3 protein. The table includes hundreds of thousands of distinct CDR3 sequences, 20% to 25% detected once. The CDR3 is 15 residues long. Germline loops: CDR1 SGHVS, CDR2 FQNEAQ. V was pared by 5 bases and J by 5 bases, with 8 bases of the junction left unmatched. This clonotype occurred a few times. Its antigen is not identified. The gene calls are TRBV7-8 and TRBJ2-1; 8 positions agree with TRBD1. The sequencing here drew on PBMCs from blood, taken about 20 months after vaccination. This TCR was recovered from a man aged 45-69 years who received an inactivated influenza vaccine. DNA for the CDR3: TGTGCCAGCAGCACCCGGACAGGGACCCACAATGAGCAGTTCTTC. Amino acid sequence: CASSTRTGTHNEQFF.